These 10 T cell receptor beta chains came from one sample sequenced in a study of T-cell memory formation after mild COVID-19. TCRdb analysed the 5' RACE reads with MiXCR anew, one entry per CDR3 protein. The sample lists a few hundred thousand distinct CDR3 sequences, about a sixth occurring once. Sequencing used PBMCs or a T cell subset sorted from them (not recorded which). All receptors come from a man aged 18 to 30 who had mild COVID-19 (a few samples of this study predate the infection). Cell type and time point are not known.

This chain connects TRBV20-1 to TRBJ2-1, with D possibly matching TRBD2 (5 bases). Germline lookup yields CDR1 DFQATT and CDR2 SNEGSKA (reference sequence). V was shortened by 3 bases and J by 6 bases, with 12 bases between the two germline ends. The CDR3 has 13 residues. The CDR3 loop is CSAREQDSNEQFF. For the CDR3, the DNA is TGCAGTGCTAGGGAGCAGGACTCCAATGAGCAGTTCTTC.

The chain has TRBV2 and TRBJ2-5; TRBD2 matches 15 bases. There are 16 residues in the CDR3. Per the germline V gene, CDR1 is SNHLY and CDR2 is FYNNEI. V gave up 6 bases and J gave up 4 bases; unmatched junction bases: 6. CDR3 residues: CASSLGLAGGTETQYF. CDR3 sequence (DNA): TGTGCCAGCAGCTTAGGACTAGCGGGGGGGACAGAGACCCAGTACTTC.

This clonotype was found a few times. The genes are TRBV6-5 and TRBJ2-1; the D gene is possibly TRBD2 (6 bases). CDR3 length equals 15 residues. V shed 2 bases and J shed 0 bases, with 8 bases lying between them. Per the germline V gene, CDR1 is MNHEY and CDR2 is SVGAGI. The CDR3 spells CASSYRGTSYNEQFF. In nucleotides, the CDR3 is TGTGCCAGCAGTTACCGGGGGACCTCCTACAATGAGCAGTTCTTC.

In this sample, this clonotype turned up a few times. At one of its ends the junction is not consistent with the germline gene, which may arise from a read error. The chain is built from TRBV12-3 or TRBV12-4 and TRBJ2-4; TRBD1 aligns across 9 bases. The CDR3 is 13 residues long. In DNA form, the CDR3 reads TGTGCCAGCAGTTGGACAGGGGCGCCGCGTGTGGACTTC. It codes for CASSWTGAPRVDF.

This clonotype was detected a few times. The rearrangement uses TRBV28 and TRBJ1-6; D perhaps matches TRBD1 (6 bases). V lost 3 bases, J lost 10 bases, and 16 bases lay in between. The germline gives CDR1 MDHEN, CDR2 SYDVKM. The CDR3 is 15 amino acids. The DNA for the CDR3 is TGTGCCAGCAGTTTTGGTCGCCAGGGGATGTCACCCCTCCACTTT. Translating it yields CASSFGRQGMSPLHF.

The rearrangement links TRBV7-9 to TRBJ1-1; D gene ambiguous. V shed 5 bases and J shed 5 bases, with 9 bases lying between them. The germline CDR1 and CDR2 sequences are SEHNR and FQNEAQ (reference sequence). CDR3 length: 12 amino acids. The CDR3 coding sequence is TGTGCCAGCAGCCATGGACGGACTGAAGCTTTCTTT. Translating it yields CASSHGRTEAFF.

In this sample, this clonotype turned up a few times. The chain joins TRBV25-1 to TRBJ1-5; maybe TRBD1 (6 bases). The CDR3 spans 14 residues. V lost 2 bases and J 9 bases, leaving 14 bases between the germline ends. Germline V gives CDR1 MGHDK, CDR2 SYGVNS. Here the CDR3 DNA reads TGTGCCAGCAGTGAAGGGCAGGGGTCGCGGCCCCAGCATTTT. As protein: CASSEGQGSRPQHF.

The chain links TRBV30 to TRBJ1-6, with D maybe TRBD1 (5 bases). The V gene's germline CDR1 is GTSNPN and CDR2 SVGIG (reference sequence). The CDR3 length is 13 residues. The germline V and J ends were trimmed by 1 base and 4 bases, with 5 bases remaining between them. The CDR3 spells CAWSGGYNSPLHF. Written as DNA, the CDR3 is TGTGCCTGGAGTGGGGGGTATAATTCACCCCTCCACTTT.

The V call is TRBV7-8, the J call TRBJ1-1, with D possibly matching TRBD1 (5 bases). The CDR3 is 14 amino acids. Per the germline V gene, CDR1 is SGHVS and CDR2 is FQNEAQ. Trimming removed 4 bases at V and 1 base at J, with 10 bases between. The chain's CDR3 is CASSSWGGNTEAFF. The CDR3 nucleotides are TGTGCCAGCAGCTCTTGGGGGGGGAACACTGAAGCTTTCTTT.

The chain carries TRBV4-2 and TRBJ2-1; 11 bases agree with TRBD1. Per the germline V gene, CDR1 is LGHNA and CDR2 is YNFKEQ. With 3 bases clipped from V and 2 bases from J, the junction kept 3 bases outside the gene matches. The CDR3 is made up of 16 amino acids. The CDR3 region is CASSHGQGAAYNEQFF. The CDR3 nucleotides are TGTGCCAGCAGCCACGGACAGGGGGCCGCCTACAATGAGCAGTTCTTC.